This T cell receptor beta chain came from a study of CD4 T cells in relation to SARS-CoV-2 and coronaviruses. Profiling relied on immunoSEQ multiplex PCR, and the TCRdb table lists in-frame clones only, not all of them. The sample shows tens of thousands of clones, more than 75% of them seen only once. This clonotype originated in an adult with COVID-19. Material: memory CD4+ T cells from PBMCs.

This chain's CDR3 is CASSQVPGRNSPLHF. DNA of the CDR3: TGTGCCAGCAGCCAAGTTCCGGGACGGAATTCACCCCTCCACTTT. The chain recombines TRBV3-1 (or the pseudogene TRBV3-2) with TRBJ1-6; possibly TRBD1 for D (5 bases). Trimming pared 1 base from V and 7 bases from J, leaving 11 bases between. The CDR3 spans 15 residues. The germline V gene has CDR1 LGHDT and CDR2 YNNKEL (reference sequence).